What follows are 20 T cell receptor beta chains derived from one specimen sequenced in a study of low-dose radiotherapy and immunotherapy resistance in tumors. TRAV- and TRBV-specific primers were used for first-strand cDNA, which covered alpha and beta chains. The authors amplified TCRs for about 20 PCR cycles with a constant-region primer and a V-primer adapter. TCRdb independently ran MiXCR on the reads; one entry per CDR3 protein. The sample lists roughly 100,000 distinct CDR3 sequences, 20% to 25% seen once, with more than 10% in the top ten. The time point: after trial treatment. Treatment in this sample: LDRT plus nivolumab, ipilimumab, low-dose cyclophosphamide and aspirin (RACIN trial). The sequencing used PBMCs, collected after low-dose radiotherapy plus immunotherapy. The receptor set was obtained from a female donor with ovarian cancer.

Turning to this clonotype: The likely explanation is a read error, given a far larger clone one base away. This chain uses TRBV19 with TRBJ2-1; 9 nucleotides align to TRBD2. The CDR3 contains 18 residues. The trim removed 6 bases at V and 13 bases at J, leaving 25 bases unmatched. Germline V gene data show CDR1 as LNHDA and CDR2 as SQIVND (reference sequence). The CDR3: CASSARLTASGNQETQFF. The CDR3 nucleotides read TGTGCCAGTAGCGCACGGTTAACGGCTAGCGGGAACCAAGAGACCCAGTTCTTC.

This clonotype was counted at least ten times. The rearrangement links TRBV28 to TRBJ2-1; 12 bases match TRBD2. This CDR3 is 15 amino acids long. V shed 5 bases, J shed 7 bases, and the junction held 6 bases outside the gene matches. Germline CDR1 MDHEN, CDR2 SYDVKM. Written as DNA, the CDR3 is TGTGCCAGCAGTCGGACTAGCGGGGTTTGGAATGAGCAGTTCTTC. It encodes CASSRTSGVWNEQFF.

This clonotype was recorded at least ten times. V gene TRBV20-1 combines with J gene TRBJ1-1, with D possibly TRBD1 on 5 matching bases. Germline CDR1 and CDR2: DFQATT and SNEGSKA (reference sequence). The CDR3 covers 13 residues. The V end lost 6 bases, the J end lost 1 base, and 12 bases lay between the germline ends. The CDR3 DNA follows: TGCAGTGCCCAACCCAGGGCGAACACTGAAGCTTTCTTT. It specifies CSAQPRANTEAFF.

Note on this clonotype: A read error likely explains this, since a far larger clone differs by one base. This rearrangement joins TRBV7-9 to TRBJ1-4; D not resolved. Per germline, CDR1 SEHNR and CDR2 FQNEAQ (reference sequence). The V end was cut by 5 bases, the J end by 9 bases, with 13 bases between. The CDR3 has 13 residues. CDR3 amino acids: CASSKNWGKKLFF. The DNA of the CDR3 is TGTGCCAGCAGCAAGAATTGGGGTAAAAAACTGTTTTTT.

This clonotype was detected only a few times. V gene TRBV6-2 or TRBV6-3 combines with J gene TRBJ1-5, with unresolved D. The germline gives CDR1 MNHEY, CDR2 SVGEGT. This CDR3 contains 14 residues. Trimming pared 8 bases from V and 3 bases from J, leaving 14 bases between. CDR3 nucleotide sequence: TGTGCCAGCCGTCCGAGGCCCCCCAATCAGCCCCAGCATTTT. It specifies CASRPRPPNQPQHF.

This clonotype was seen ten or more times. The CDR3 region has the DNA TGTGCCAGCAGCCGCGGACAGCTGAATAATTCACCCCTCCACTTT. Protein product: CASSRGQLNNSPLHF. The rearrangement links TRBV13 to TRBJ1-6, with TRBD1 as a possible D gene (6 bases). Trimming stripped 5 bases from V and 5 bases from J, with 13 bases between. CDR1 and CDR2 from the germline V gene are PRHDT and FYEKMQ (reference sequence). The CDR3 contains 15 residues.

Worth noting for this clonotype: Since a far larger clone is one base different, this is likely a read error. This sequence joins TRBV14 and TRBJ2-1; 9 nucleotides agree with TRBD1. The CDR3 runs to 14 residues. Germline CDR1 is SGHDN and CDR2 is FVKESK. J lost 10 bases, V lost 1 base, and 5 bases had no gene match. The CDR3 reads CASSQVHTGGEQFF. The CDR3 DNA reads TGTGCCAGCAGCCAAGTCCACACAGGGGGCGAGCAGTTCTTC.

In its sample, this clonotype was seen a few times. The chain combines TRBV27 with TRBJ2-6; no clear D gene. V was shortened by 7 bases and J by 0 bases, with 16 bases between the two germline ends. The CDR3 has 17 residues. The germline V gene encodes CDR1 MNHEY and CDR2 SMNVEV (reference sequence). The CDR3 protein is CASTPPSASSGANVLTF. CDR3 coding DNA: TGTGCCAGCACTCCGCCCTCGGCCAGCTCTGGGGCCAACGTCCTGACTTTC.

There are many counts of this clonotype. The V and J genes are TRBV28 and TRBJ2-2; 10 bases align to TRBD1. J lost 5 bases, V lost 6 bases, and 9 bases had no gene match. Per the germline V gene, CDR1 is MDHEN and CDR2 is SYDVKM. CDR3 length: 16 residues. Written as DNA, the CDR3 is TGTGCCAGCAGCCGTCTCGACAGGGGGCGAACCGGGGAGCTGTTTTTT. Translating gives CASSRLDRGRTGELFF.

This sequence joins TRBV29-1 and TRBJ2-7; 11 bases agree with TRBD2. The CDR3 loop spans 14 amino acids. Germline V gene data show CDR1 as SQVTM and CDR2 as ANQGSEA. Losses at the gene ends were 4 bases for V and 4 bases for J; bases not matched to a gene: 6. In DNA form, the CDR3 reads TGCAGCGTTGTCGGGACTAGCGGATTATACGAGCAGTACTTC. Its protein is CSVVGTSGLYEQYF.

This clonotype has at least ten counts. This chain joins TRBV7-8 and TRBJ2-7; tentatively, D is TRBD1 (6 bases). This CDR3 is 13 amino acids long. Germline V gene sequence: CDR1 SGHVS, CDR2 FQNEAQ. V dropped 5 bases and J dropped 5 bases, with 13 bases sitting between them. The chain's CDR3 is CASSPDRSNEQYF. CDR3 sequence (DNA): TGTGCCAGCAGCCCAGACAGGAGTAACGAGCAGTACTTC.

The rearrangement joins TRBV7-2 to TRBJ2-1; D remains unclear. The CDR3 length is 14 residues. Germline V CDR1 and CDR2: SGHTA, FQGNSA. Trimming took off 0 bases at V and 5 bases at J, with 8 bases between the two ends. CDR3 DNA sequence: TGTGCCAGCAGCTTAGCGGGGAACCACAATGAGCAGTTCTTC. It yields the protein CASSLAGNHNEQFF. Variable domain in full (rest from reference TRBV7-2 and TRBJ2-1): GAGVSQSPSNKVTEKGKDVELRCDPISGHTALYWYRQSLGQGLEFLIYFQGNSAPDKSGLPSDRFSAERTGGSVSTLTIQRTQQEDSAVYLCASSLAGNHNEQFFGPGTRLTVL.

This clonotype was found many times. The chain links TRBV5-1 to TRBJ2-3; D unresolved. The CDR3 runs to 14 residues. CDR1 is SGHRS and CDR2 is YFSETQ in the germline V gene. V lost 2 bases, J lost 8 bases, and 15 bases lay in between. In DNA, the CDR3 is TGCGCCAGCAGCTTTGACCGGGCCCACGCTACGCAGTATTTT. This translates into CASSFDRAHATQYF.

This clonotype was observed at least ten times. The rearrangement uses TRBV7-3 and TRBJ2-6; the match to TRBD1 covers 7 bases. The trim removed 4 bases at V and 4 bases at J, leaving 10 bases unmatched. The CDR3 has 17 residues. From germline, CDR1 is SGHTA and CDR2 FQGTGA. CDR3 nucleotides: TGTGCCAGCAGCTCGACGGGAAGGGGGCGGGGGGCCAACGTCCTGACTTTC. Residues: CASSSTGRGRGANVLTF.

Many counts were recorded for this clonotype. The CDR3 region has the DNA TGCGCCAGCAGGAGGGACAGGAACACTGAAGCTTTCTTT. This codes for CASRRDRNTEAFF. The rearrangement uses TRBV5-1 and TRBJ1-1; TRBD1 matches at 7 bases. CDR3 length equals 13 residues. Germline V CDR1 and CDR2: SGHRS, YFSETQ. Trimming took 5 bases from V and 1 from J; bases not matched to a gene: 2.

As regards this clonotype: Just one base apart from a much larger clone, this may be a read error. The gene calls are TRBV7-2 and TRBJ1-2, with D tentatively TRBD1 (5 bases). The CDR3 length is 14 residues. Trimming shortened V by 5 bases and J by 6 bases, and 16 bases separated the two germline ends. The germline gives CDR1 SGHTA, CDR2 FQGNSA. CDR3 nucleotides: TGTGCCAGCAGCCGAGGGTCGGGGCGCGATGGCTACACCTTC. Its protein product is CASSRGSGRDGYTF.

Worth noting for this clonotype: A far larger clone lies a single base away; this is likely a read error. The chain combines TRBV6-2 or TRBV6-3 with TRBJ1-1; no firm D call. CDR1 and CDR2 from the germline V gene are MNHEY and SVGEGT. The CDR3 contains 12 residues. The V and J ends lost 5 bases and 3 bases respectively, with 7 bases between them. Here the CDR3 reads CASSDGYTEAFF. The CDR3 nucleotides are TGTGCCAGCAGTGATGGGTACACTGAAGCTTTCTTT.

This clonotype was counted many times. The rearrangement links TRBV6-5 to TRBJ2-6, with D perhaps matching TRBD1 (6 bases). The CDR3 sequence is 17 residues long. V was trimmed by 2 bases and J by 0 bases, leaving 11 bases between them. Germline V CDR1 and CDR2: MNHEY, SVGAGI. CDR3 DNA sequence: TGTGCCAGCAGTTACACCGGACAGCTCTCTGGGGCCAACGTCCTGACTTTC. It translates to CASSYTGQLSGANVLTF.

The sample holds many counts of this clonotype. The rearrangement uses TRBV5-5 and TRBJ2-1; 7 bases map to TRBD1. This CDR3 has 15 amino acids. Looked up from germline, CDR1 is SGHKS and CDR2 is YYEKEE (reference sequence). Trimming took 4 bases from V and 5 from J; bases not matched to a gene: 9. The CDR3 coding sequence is TGTGCCAGCAGCCCCAGACAGGGAAAGAACAATGAGCAGTTCTTC. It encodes CASSPRQGKNNEQFF.

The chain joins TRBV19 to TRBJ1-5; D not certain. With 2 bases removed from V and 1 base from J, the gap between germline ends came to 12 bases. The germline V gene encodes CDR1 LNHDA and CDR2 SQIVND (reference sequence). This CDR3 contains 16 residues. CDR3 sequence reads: CASSILDTKSNQPQHF. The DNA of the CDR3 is TGTGCCAGTAGTATATTAGACACAAAGAGCAATCAGCCCCAGCATTTT.